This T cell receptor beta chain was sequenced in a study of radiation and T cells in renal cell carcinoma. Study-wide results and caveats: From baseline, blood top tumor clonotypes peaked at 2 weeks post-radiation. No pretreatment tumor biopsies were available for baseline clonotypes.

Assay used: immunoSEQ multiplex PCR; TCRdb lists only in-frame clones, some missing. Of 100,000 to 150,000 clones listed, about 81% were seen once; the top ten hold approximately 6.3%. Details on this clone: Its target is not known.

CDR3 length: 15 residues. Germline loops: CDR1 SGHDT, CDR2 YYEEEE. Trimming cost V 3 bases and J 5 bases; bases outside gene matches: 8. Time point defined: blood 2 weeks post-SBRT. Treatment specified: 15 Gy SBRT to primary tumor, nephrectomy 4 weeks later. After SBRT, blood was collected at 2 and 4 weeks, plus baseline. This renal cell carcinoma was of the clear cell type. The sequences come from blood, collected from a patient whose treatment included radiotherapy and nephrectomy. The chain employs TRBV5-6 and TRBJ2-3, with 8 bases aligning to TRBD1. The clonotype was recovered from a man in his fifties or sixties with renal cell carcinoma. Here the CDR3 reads CASSYQGALGDTQYF. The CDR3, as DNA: TGTGCCAGCAGCTACCAGGGGGCTCTCGGAGATACGCAGTATTTT.